This T cell receptor beta chain was identified in a study of regulatory T cells in long-lasting Graves disease. General observations from the study: Persistent Graves' disease cases displayed lower TCR diversity than newly diagnosed ones. Persistent disease favored TRBV28, TRBJ1-2 and TRBJ2-5.

Regarding time point: persistent/refractory GD, antithyroid drugs over 5 years with positive TRAb. Generation of the TCR library employed RNA extracted from PBMCs. Construction of TCR beta libraries relied on iRepertoire HTBI primers and on Arm-PCR targeting CDR3 regions. How the authors handled the data: Across samples, 62 TRBV and roughly 13 TRBJ segments were found. A single record per CDR3 protein comes from TCRdb applying MiXCR to the multiplex PCR reads. The V and J calls were not made by the authors but by TCRdb's processing. Of nearly 350,000 distinct CDR3 sequences listed, around 20% are singletons. Germline V lookup: CDR1 SGHRS, CDR2 YFSETQ. Trimming cost V 4 bases and J 5 bases, with 12 bases left between them. The CDR3 is 14 residues long. This clonotype has a handful of counts. Its antigen is currently unknown.

The V gene is TRBV5-1, the J gene TRBJ1-4; D ambiguous. The origin of this receptor is a female donor with Graves disease. Sequences were derived from peripheral blood mononuclear cells (PBMCs), sampled when the disease was refractory, from a patient treated with antithyroid drugs. The CDR3 DNA is TGCGCCAGCAGCATACAACCCTCAAATGAAAAACTGTTTTTT. Translating it yields CASSIQPSNEKLFF.